The 8 T cell receptor beta chains below all came from one sample that was sequenced in a study of blood T cell repertoires in COVID-19. The repertoire was sequenced with immunoSEQ multiplex PCR; TCRdb's copy has only in-frame clones and lacks some. The sample carries more than 45,000 clones, 70% to 90% recorded once. The source material was peripheral blood. These receptors were collected from a man older than 75 with acute or convalescent COVID-19.

V and J are TRBV30 and TRBJ1-3, with D unclear. Germline lookup yields CDR1 GTSNPN and CDR2 SVGIG (reference sequence). The CDR3 length is 12 residues. Between the trimmed V and J ends, which lost 2 bases and 4 bases, there was a span of 6 bases. The CDR3 loop is CAWSIAGNTIYF. CDR3 DNA sequence: TGTGCCTGGAGTATAGCCGGAAACACCATATATTTT.

The V and J genes are TRBV6-5 and TRBJ2-3; D remains unclear. Per germline, CDR1 MNHEY and CDR2 SVGAGI. The CDR3 consists of 15 residues. V was trimmed by 2 bases and J by 1 base, leaving 10 bases between them. CDR3 sequence reads: CASSYTRSGTDTQYF. The CDR3 bases are TGTGCCAGCAGTTACACCCGGAGCGGCACAGATACGCAGTATTTT.

This chain links TRBV5-1 with TRBJ2-2; 13 bases map to TRBD2. The CDR3 sequence is 16 residues long. V was clipped by 4 bases and J by 7 bases; unmatched bases: 7. CDR1 is SGHRS, CDR2 YFSETQ, per germline. The CDR3: CASSPRTSGGGGELFF. The CDR3, as DNA: TGCGCCAGCAGCCCTCGGACTAGCGGGGGCGGCGGGGAGCTGTTTTTT.

The chain uses TRBV5-4 and TRBJ1-6; 8 bases fit TRBD1. The ends lost 3 bases at V and 10 bases at J; junction bases unmatched: 6. There are 14 residues in the CDR3. In germline, CDR1 is SGHNT, CDR2 YYREEE (reference sequence). CDR3 DNA sequence: TGTGCCAGCAGCTGGGACAGGACCAAATCACCCCTCCACTTT. Protein product: CASSWDRTKSPLHF. The complete variable domain, with remaining parts taken from reference TRBV5-4 and TRBJ1-6, reads ETGVTQSPTHLIKTRGQQVTLRCSSQSGHNTVSWYQQALGQGPQFIFQYYREEENGRGNFPPRFSGLQFPNYSSELNVNALELDDSALYLCASSWDRTKSPLHFGNGTRLTVT.

Written as DNA, the CDR3 is TGTGCCAGCAGTTACTCGATTAGGGCCGGGAACTACGAGCAGTACTTC. This gives the protein CASSYSIRAGNYEQYF. This chain joins TRBV6-5 and TRBJ2-7; tentative D call: TRBD2 (5 bases). The CDR3 loop spans 16 amino acids. CDR1 and CDR2 (germline): MNHEY, SVGAGI. Trimming pared 0 bases from V and 3 bases from J, leaving 15 bases between.

The V and J genes are TRBV5-1 and TRBJ1-1; maybe TRBD1 (6 bases). The CDR3 has 12 amino acids. V was trimmed by 0 bases and J by 6 bases, leaving 6 bases between them. Germline V gene data show CDR1 as SGHRS and CDR2 as YFSETQ. CDR3: CASSLEGAEAFF. CDR3 bases: TGCGCCAGCAGCTTGGAGGGGGCTGAAGCTTTCTTT.

The chain employs TRBV6-5 and TRBJ1-5; 7 positions match TRBD1. V shed 6 bases and J 7 bases; nucleotides not matched to a gene: 6. The V gene's germline CDR1 is MNHEY and CDR2 SVGAGI. The CDR3 contains 13 residues. CDR3 bases: TGTGCCAGCAGGGCTGACAGGGTCCAGCCCCAGCATTTT. As protein: CASRADRVQPQHF.

This clone appeared a few times. The V call is TRBV19, the J call TRBJ2-3; TRBD2 matches 9 bases. The germline V gene has CDR1 LNHDA and CDR2 SQIVND (reference sequence). The J segment lost 1 base and the V segment lost 9 bases, leaving 5 bases of the junction unmatched. This CDR3 region has 14 residues. The CDR3 DNA is TGTGCCAGCGGGGCTAGCGGGGGCACAGATACGCAGTATTTT. Residues: CASGASGGTDTQYF. Complete variable domain (other parts from reference TRBV19 and TRBJ2-3): DGGITQSPKYLFRKEGQNVTLSCEQNLNHDAMYWYRQDPGQGLRLIYYSQIVNDFQKGDIAEGYSVSREKKESFPLTVTSAQKNPTAFYLCASGASGGTDTQYFGPGTRLTVL.